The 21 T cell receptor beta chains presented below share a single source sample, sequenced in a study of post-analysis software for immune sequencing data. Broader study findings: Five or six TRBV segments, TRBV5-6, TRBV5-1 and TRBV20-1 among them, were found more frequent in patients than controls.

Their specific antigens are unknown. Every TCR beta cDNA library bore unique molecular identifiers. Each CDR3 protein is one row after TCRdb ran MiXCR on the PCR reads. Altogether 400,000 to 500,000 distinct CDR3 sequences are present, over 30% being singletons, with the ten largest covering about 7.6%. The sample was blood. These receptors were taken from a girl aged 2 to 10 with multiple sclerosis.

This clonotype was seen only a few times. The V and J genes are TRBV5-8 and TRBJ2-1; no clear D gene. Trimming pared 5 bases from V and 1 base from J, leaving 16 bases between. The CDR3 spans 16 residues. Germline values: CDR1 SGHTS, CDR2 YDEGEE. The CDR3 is CASSPWYVISYNEQFF. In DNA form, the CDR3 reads TGTGCCAGCAGTCCATGGTATGTGATTTCCTACAATGAGCAGTTCTTC. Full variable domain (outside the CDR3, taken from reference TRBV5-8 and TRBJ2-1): EAGVTQSPTHLIKTRGQQATLRCSPISGHTSVYWYQQALGLGLQFLLWYDEGEERNRGNFPPRFSGRQFPNYSSELNVNALELEDSALYLCASSPWYVISYNEQFFGPGTRLTVL.

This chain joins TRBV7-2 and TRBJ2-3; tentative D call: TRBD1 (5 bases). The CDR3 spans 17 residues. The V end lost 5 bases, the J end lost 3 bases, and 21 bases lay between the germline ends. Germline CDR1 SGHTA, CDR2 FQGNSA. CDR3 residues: CASSPHSGWGKTDTQYF. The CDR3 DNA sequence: TGTGCCAGCAGCCCCCACTCAGGGTGGGGCAAGACAGATACGCAGTATTTT.

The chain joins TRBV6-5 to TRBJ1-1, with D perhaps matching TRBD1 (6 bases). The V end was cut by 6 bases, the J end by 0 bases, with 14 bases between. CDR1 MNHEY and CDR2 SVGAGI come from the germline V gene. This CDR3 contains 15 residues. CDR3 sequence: CASRDSPTLNTEAFF. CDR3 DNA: TGTGCCAGCAGGGACAGTCCTACATTGAACACTGAAGCTTTCTTT.

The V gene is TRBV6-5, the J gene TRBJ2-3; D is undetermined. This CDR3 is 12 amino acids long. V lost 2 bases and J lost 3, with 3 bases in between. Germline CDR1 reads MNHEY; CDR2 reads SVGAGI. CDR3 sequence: CASSYDTDTQYF. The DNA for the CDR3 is TGTGCCAGCAGTTACGATACAGATACGCAGTATTTT.

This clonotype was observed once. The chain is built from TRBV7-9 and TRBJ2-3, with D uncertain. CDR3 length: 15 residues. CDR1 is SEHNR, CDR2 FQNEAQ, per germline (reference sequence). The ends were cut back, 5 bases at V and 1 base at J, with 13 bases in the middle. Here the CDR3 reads CASSQRTLGTDTQYF. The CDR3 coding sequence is TGTGCCAGCAGCCAAAGGACCCTCGGCACAGATACGCAGTATTTT.

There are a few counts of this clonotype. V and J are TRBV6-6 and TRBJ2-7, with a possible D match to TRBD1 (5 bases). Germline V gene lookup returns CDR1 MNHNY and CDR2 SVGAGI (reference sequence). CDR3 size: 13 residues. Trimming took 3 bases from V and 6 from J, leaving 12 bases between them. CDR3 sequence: CASSYGDSSEQYF. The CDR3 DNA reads TGTGCCAGCAGTTATGGAGACAGTTCCGAGCAGTACTTC.

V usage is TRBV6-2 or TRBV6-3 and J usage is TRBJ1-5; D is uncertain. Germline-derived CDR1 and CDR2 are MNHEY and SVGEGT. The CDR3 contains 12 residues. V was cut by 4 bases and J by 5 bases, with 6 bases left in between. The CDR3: CASSLNDQPQHF. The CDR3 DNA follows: TGTGCCAGCAGTTTAAACGATCAGCCCCAGCATTTT.

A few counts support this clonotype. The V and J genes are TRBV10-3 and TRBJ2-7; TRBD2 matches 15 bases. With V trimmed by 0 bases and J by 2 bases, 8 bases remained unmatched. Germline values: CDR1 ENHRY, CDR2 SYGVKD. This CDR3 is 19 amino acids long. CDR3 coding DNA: TGTGCCATCAGTGAGTCAGGGGGACTAGCGGGAGGAGGCACCTACGAGCAGTACTTC. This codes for CAISESGGLAGGGTYEQYF.

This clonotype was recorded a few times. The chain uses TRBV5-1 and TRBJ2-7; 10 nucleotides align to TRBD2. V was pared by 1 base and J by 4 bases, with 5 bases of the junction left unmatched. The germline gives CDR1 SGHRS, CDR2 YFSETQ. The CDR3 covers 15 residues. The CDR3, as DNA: TGCGCCAGCAGCTTGATGGCTAGCGGGGGTTACGAGCAGTACTTC. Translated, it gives CASSLMASGGYEQYF.

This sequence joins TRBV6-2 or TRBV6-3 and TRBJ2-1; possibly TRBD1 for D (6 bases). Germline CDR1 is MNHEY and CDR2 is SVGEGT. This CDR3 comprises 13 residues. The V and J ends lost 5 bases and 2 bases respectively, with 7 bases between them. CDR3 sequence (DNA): TGTGCCAGCAGTGACAGGACCTACAATGAGCAGTTCTTC. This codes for CASSDRTYNEQFF.

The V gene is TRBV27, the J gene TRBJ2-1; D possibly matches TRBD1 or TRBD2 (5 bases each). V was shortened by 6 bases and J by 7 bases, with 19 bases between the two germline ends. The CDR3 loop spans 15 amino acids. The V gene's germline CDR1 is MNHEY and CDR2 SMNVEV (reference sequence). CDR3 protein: CASSQEGSPVNEQFF. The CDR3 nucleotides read TGTGCCAGCAGCCAAGAGGGGTCGCCGGTTAATGAGCAGTTCTTC.

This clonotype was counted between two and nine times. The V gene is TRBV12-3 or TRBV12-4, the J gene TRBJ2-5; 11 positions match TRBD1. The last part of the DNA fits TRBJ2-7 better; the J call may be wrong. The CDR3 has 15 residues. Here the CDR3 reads CASRLRDRGGYEQYF. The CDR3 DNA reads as TGTGCCAGCAGACTCCGGGACAGGGGGGGATACGAGCAGTACTTC.

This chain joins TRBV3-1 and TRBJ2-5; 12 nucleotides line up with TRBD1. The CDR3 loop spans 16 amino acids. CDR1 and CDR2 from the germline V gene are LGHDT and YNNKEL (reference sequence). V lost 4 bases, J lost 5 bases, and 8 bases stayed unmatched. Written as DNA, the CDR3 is TGTGCCAGCAGCCTAACCGGGACAGGGGGCGCGGAGACCCAGTACTTC. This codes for CASSLTGTGGAETQYF.

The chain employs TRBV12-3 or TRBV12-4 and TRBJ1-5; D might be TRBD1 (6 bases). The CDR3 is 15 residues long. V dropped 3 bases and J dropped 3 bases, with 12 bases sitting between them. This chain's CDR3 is CASSFSQGLNQPQHF. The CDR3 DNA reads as TGTGCCAGCAGTTTTAGCCAGGGGCTCAATCAGCCCCAGCATTTT.

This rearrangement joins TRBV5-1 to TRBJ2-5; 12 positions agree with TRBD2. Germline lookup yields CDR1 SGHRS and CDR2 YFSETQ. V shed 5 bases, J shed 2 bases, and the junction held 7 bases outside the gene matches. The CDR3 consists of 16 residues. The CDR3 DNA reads TGCGCCAGCAGTGGGACTAGCGGGTTACGACAAGAGACCCAGTACTTC. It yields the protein CASSGTSGLRQETQYF.

CDR3 sequence: CSVQGQADTF. The CDR3 DNA reads as TGCAGCGTTCAAGGGCAGGCGGACACCTTC. The rearrangement links TRBV29-1 to TRBJ1-2, with no clear D. CDR1 and CDR2 from the germline V gene are SQVTM and ANQGSEA. V was clipped by 5 bases and J by 12 bases, with 13 bases between them. The CDR3 extends over 10 amino acids.

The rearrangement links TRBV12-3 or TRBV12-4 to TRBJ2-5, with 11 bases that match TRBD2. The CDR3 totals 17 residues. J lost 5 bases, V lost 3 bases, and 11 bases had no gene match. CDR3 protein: CASSLILLAGERETQYF. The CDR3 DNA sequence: TGTGCCAGCAGTTTGATTTTACTAGCGGGGGAGCGGGAGACCCAGTACTTC.

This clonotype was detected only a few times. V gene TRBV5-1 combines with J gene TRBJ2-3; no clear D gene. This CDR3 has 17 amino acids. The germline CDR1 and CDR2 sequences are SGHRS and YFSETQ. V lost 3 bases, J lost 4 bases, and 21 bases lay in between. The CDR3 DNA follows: TGCGCCAGCAGCTACCTTGGGCGGCAGGATCGGGCAGATACGCAGTATTTT. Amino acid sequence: CASSYLGRQDRADTQYF.

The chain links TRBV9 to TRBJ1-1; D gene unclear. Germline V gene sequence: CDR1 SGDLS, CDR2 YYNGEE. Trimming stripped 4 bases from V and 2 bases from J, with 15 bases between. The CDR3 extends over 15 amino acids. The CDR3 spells CASSPNNAFNTEAFF. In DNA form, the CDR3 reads TGTGCCAGCAGCCCAAACAACGCCTTCAACACTGAAGCTTTCTTT.

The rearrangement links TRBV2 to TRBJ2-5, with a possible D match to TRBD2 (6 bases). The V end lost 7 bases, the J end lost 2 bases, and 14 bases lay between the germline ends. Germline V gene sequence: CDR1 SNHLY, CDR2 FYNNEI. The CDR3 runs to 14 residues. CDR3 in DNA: TGTGCCAGCAAAGAGGGACTGACGCAAGAGACCCAGTACTTC. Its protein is CASKEGLTQETQYF.

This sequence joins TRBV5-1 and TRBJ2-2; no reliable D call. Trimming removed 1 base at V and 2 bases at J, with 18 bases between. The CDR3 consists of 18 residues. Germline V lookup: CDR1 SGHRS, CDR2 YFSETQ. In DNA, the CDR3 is TGCGCCAGCAGCTTGAACTGGGATGGGGTCCTCAACACCGGGGAGCTGTTTTTT. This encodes CASSLNWDGVLNTGELFF.